These 9 T cell receptor beta chains were sequenced from one sample in a study of blood T cells in healthy people across ages. PCR was performed a second time for roughly 6 to 12 cycles using a sample-barcoded 5' primer and a J-beta primer mix. Each CDR3 protein is one row after TCRdb ran MiXCR on the 5' RACE reads. This sample has about 1 million distinct CDR3 sequences, with 40% to 55% found just once. What was sequenced was blood. Receptors originate from a woman aged 60-75 years in good health.

The count of this clonotype is one. The chain is built from TRBV10-3 and TRBJ1-5; 7 positions match TRBD1. The V and J ends lost 2 bases and 7 bases, in that order; junction bases with no gene match: 11. Germline assignment: CDR1 ENHRY and CDR2 SYGVKD. The CDR3 loop spans 16 amino acids. The CDR3 loop reads CAISERGKGAGQPQHF. The CDR3 coding sequence is TGTGCCATCAGTGAGAGAGGGAAGGGGGCCGGGCAGCCCCAGCATTTT.

This clonotype was seen a handful of times. The chain joins TRBV15 to TRBJ1-2; D gene ambiguous. V shed 2 bases and J shed 4 bases, with 5 bases lying between them. The CDR3 extends over 12 amino acids. Per the germline V gene, CDR1 is LNHNV and CDR2 is YYDKDF (reference sequence). CDR3: CATSRQTYGYTF. In nucleotides, the CDR3 is TGTGCCACCAGCAGACAGACCTATGGCTACACCTTC.

The sample holds a few counts of this clonotype. V is TRBV6-2 or TRBV6-3 and J is TRBJ2-7; D might be TRBD2 (5 bases). V was pared by 2 bases and J by 2 bases, with 10 bases between. The CDR3 extends over 14 amino acids. Germline V lookup: CDR1 MNHEY, CDR2 SVGEGT. The DNA for the CDR3 is TGTGCCAGCAGTTACCGGGGTCCGCCCTACGAGCAGTACTTC. Translation gives CASSYRGPPYEQYF.

This clonotype was picked up many times. CDR3 in amino acids: CASSLGQGVETQYF. For the CDR3, the DNA is TGTGCCAGCAGCTTAGGACAGGGCGTAGAGACCCAGTACTTC. The V and J genes are TRBV7-9 and TRBJ2-5, with TRBD1 matching 7 bases. The CDR3 length is 14 residues. Losses at the gene ends were 1 base for V and 4 bases for J; bases not matched to a gene: 3. Per germline, CDR1 SEHNR and CDR2 FQNEAQ (reference sequence).

The chain has TRBV5-8 and TRBJ2-5, with a possible D match to TRBD1 (5 bases). Between the trimmed V and J ends, which lost 4 bases and 5 bases, there was a span of 21 bases. CDR1 is SGHTS, CDR2 YDEGEE, per germline. This CDR3 region has 16 residues. CDR3 region: CASSRWVQGFGETQYF. The CDR3 nucleotides read TGTGCCAGCAGCCGGTGGGTCCAGGGTTTCGGGGAGACCCAGTACTTC. Filled out from reference TRBV5-8 and TRBJ2-5, the complete variable domain reads EAGVTQSPTHLIKTRGQQATLRCSPISGHTSVYWYQQALGLGLQFLLWYDEGEERNRGNFPPRFSGRQFPNYSSELNVNALELEDSALYLCASSRWVQGFGETQYFGPGTRLLVL.

This clonotype came up many times. The V gene is TRBV5-1, the J gene TRBJ2-7; TRBD2 might be the D (6 bases). Germline CDR1 is SGHRS and CDR2 is YFSETQ. Trimming shortened V by 0 bases and J by 5 bases, and 9 bases separated the two germline ends. This CDR3 region has 13 residues. The CDR3 sequence: CASSLGGGDEQYF. CDR3 coding DNA: TGCGCCAGCAGCTTGGGTGGAGGGGACGAGCAGTACTTC.

The rearrangement joins TRBV12-3 or TRBV12-4 to TRBJ2-5; 7 bases agree with TRBD2. The CDR3 length is 14 residues. V gave up 6 bases and J gave up 5 bases; unmatched junction bases: 9. The CDR3 nucleotides are TGTGCCAGCAGGTTAAGCGGGAAGGGGGAGACCCAGTACTTC. Translated, it gives CASRLSGKGETQYF.

This clonotype was seen just once. This sequence joins TRBV9 and TRBJ2-5, with D perhaps matching TRBD2 (6 bases). With the DNA end fitting TRBJ2-7 better, the J assignment may be wrong. The CDR3 has 15 residues. The V gene's germline CDR1 is SGDLS and CDR2 YYNGEE. The CDR3 DNA reads TGTGCCAGCAGCGTAGGTGCACGGGAGTACCACGAGCAGTACTTC. Translation gives CASSVGAREYHEQYF.

The chain uses TRBV4-1 and TRBJ2-7, with a possible D match to TRBD2 (5 bases). V gave up 8 bases and J gave up 0 bases, with 17 bases separating them. Germline V gene data show CDR1 as MGHRA and CDR2 as YSYEKL. The CDR3 is made up of 15 amino acids. CDR3 protein: CASCRGLAVSYEQYF. The CDR3 DNA follows: TGCGCCAGCTGCCGAGGGCTAGCTGTCTCCTACGAGCAGTACTTC.